This TCR beta chain was profiled in a study of long-term antiretroviral therapy in people with HIV. Version v3.0 of the immunoSEQ assay was performed at survey level. Assay used: immunoSEQ multiplex PCR; TCRdb lists only in-frame clones, some missing. Here the sample spans tens of thousands of clones, around 81% being singletons. This CDR3 has 12 residues. Trimming cost V 7 bases and J 4 bases, with 8 bases left between them. The germline V gene encodes CDR1 WSHSY and CDR2 SAAADI. The source material was unsorted PBMCs, sampled 1.5 years after starting antiretroviral therapy. This clonotype was sampled from a man aged 30 to 39 with HIV. This chain joins TRBV10-2 and TRBJ2-1; no clear D. The CDR3 bases are TGCGCCAGCATGGCGGTATACAATGAGCAGTTCTTC. Translation gives CASMAVYNEQFF.